This T cell receptor beta chain was sequenced in a study of cytomegalovirus exposure and HLA in healthy donors. Overall study findings and caveats: With further analysis later on, most CMV-associated TCR beta chains appeared HLA-restricted. TCR beta sequences reportedly predicted most subjects' HLA-A and HLA-B alleles accurately.

As to this clone: Its specificity is unknown.

V was clipped by 3 bases and J by 3 bases; unmatched bases: 5. Germline V lookup: CDR1 SGDLS, CDR2 YYNGEE. The length of the CDR3 is 15 residues. Primers included in the PCR were 60 Vbeta and 13 Jbeta primers. Clones were sequenced by immunoSEQ multiplex PCR, and TCRdb holds only the in-frame ones, with some missing. The table records 100,000 to 150,000 clones, about 81% of them present only once. This TCR was recovered from a woman in her thirties or forties in good health and CMV-seropositive. This chain joins TRBV9 and TRBJ2-3; TRBD2 matches at 9 bases. The sequenced material came from PBMCs. For the CDR3, the DNA is TGTGCCAGCAGCGACAGCGGGGGGAGAACAGATACGCAGTATTTT. It specifies CASSDSGGRTDTQYF.